This record looks at one T cell receptor beta chain sequence and its context. Per the study methods: Scientists estimated how many nucleated cells there were by amplifying reference gene primers. TCRdb's copy holds only in-frame clones and misses some; the assay was immunoSEQ multiplex PCR. The DNA gave D and trimming, while V, J and clone size come from that table. The table shows 43,000 or so clones, with more than 90% occurring only once. This entry belongs to a study of blood T cell repertoires in COVID-19. At the level of the study: Collection of acute and convalescent COVID-19 samples took place in the United States, Italy and Spain. From T cells, B-cell-depleted T cells, or PBMCs came the material, which was cDNA or gDNA.

V lost 4 bases and J lost 6, with 26 bases in between. There are 17 residues in the CDR3. Germline-derived CDR1 and CDR2 are SGHDT and YYEEEE. V is TRBV5-6 and J is TRBJ2-7; D possibly corresponds to TRBD1 (5 bases). The clonotype was recovered from a human donor in a cohort sampled during active COVID-19. Sample: peripheral blood. The CDR3 DNA is TGTGCCAGCAGCCGCCGATTGATAACAGGCGTTCCCAGCGAGCAGTACTTC. This translates into CASSRRLITGVPSEQYF.